Many counts were recorded for the clone carrying this TCR beta chain. Its target is unknown. These data are taken from a study of T cell repertoires in cytomegalovirus infection. Study in general: Selected CMV epitopes included recently identified HLA-C-restricted ones as well as well-studied HLA-B-restricted ones. Overall study results and limits: Carriage of CMV together with the relevant HLA was identifiable through cumulative public TCR beta family frequency. In two of eight donors, the top clonotype was HLA-C-restricted CMV-specific.

V lost 6 bases, J lost 2 bases, and 17 bases lay in between. The length of the CDR3 is 17 residues. CDR1 MDHEN and CDR2 SYDVKM come from the germline V gene. Via MiXCR, TCRdb re-called the reads, giving one row per CDR3 protein. The sample lists more than 250,000 distinct CDR3 sequences, around 25% seen once, with about an eighth in the top ten. This TCR came from a human donor in good health (CMV status not recorded). Some clones in this sample may be carry-over from other donors' samples. This rearrangement joins TRBV28 to TRBJ2-6, with TRBD1 as a possible D gene (6 bases). Sequencing used cultured PBMCs, obtained from culture after CMV antigen stimulation. In nucleotides, the CDR3 is TGTGCCAGCAGATCGACAGGTGGTGGACCTGGGGCCAACGTCCTGACTTTC. Encoded protein: CASRSTGGGPGANVLTF.